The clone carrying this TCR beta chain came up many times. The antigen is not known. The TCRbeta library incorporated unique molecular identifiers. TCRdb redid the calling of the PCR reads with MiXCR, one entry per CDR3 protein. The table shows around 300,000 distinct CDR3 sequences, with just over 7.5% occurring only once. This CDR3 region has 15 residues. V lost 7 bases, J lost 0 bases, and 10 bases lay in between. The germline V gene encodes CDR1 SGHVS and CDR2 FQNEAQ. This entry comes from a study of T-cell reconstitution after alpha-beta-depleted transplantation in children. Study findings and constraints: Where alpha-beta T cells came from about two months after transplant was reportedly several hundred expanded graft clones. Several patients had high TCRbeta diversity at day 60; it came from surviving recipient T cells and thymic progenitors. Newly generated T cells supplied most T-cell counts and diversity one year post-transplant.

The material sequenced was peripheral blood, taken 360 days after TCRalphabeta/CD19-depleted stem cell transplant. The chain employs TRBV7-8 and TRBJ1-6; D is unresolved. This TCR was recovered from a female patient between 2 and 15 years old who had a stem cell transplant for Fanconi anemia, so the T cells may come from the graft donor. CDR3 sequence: CASTRFGSYNSPLHF. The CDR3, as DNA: TGTGCCAGCACCCGTTTCGGCTCCTATAATTCACCCCTCCACTTT.